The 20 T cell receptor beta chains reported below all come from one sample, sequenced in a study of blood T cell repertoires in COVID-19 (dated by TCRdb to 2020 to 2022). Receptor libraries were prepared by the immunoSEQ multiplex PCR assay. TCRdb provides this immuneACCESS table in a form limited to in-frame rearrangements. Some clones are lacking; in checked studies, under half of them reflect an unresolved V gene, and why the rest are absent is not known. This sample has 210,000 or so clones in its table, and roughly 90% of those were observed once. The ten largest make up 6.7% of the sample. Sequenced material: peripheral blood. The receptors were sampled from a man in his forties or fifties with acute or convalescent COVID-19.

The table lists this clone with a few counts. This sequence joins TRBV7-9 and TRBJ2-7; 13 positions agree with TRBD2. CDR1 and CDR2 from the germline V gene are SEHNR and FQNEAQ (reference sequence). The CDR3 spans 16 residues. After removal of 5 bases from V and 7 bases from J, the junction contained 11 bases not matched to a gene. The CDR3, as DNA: TGTGCCAGCAGCCGCTGGACTAGCGGGGGACCTGGGGAGCAGTACTTC. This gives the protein CASSRWTSGGPGEQYF.

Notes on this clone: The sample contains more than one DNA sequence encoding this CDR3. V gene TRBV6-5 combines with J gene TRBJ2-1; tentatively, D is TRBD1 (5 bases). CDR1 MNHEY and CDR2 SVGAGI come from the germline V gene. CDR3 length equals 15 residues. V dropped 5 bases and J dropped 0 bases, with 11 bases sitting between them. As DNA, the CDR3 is TGTGCCAGCAGTCCGACAGTTAGCTCCTACAATGAGCAGTTCTTC. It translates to CASSPTVSSYNEQFF.

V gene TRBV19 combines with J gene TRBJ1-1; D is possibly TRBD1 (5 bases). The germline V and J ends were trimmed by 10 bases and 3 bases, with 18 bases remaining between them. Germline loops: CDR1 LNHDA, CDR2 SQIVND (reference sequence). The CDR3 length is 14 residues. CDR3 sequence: CATRPTFRDTEAFF. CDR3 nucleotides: TGTGCCACTAGGCCGACCTTCAGGGACACTGAAGCTTTCTTT.

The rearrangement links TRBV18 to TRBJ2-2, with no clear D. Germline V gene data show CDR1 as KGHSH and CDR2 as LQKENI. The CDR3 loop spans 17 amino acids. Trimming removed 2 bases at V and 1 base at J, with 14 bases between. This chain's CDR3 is CASSPVVTTKNTGELFF. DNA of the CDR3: TGTGCCAGCTCACCAGTGGTAACTACCAAGAACACCGGGGAGCTGTTTTTT.

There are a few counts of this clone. CDR3 residues: CATSASVQGSYNEQFF. The CDR3 coding sequence is TGTGCCACCAGTGCTTCAGTACAGGGCTCCTACAATGAGCAGTTCTTC. The chain is built from TRBV24-1 and TRBJ2-1; tentative D call: TRBD1 (6 bases). The V and J ends lost 5 bases and 0 bases respectively, with 13 bases between them. The CDR3 runs 16 residues. The germline V gene has CDR1 KGHDR and CDR2 SFDVKD.

CDR3 residues: CASSVPGGDHTDTQYF. The CDR3 DNA follows: TGCGCCAGCAGCGTCCCCGGCGGTGATCACACAGATACGCAGTATTTT. This chain joins TRBV4-1 and TRBJ2-3; no reliable D call. Trimming cost V 5 bases and J 2 bases, with 17 bases left between them. The CDR3 spans 16 residues. Looked up from germline, CDR1 is MGHRA and CDR2 is YSYEKL.

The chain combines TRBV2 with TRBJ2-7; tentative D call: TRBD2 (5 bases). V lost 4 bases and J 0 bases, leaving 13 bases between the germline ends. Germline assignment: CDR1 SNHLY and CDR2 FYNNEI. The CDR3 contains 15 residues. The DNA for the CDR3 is TGTGCCAGCAGTGTTGAGGGTTCCAGCTCCTACGAGCAGTACTTC. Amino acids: CASSVEGSSSYEQYF.

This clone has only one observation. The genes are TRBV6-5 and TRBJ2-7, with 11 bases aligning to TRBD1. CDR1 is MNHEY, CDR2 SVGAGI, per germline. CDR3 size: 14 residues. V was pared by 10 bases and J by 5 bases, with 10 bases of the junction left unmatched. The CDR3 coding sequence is TGTGCCACCGGGACAGGGGGGAGGTCAGACGAGCAGTACTTC. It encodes CATGTGGRSDEQYF.

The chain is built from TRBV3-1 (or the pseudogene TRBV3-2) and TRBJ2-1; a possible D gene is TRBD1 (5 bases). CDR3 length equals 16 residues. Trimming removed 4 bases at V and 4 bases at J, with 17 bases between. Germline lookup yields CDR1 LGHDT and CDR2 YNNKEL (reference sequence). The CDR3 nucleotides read TGTGCCAGCAGCCGACGGTGGCAGGGAAGGTACAATGAGCAGTTCTTC. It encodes CASSRRWQGRYNEQFF.

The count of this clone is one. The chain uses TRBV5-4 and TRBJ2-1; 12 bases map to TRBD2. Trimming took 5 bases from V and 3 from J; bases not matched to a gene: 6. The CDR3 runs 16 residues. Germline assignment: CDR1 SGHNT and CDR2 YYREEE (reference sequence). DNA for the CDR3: TGTGCCAGCAGTGTAGGACTAGCGGGGAACTACAATGAGCAGTTCTTC. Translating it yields CASSVGLAGNYNEQFF.

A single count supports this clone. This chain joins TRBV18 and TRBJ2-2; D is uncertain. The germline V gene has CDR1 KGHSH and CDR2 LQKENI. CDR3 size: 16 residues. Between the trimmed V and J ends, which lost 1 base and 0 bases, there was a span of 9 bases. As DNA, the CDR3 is TGTGCCAGCTCACCACTCACGACTGCGAACACCGGGGAGCTGTTTTTT. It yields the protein CASSPLTTANTGELFF.

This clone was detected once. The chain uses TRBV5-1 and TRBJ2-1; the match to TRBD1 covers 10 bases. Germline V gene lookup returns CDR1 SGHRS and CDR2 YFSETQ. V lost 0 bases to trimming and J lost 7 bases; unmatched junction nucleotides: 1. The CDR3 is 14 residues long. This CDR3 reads CASSLGTGGNEQFF. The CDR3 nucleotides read TGCGCCAGCAGCTTGGGGACAGGGGGTAATGAGCAGTTCTTC.

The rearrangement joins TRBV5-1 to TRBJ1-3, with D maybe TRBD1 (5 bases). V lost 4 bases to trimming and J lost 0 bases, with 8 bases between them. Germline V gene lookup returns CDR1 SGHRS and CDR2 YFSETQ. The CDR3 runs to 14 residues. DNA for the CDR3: TGCGCCAGCAGCGACACAGGCTCTGGAAACACCATATATTTT. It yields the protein CASSDTGSGNTIYF.

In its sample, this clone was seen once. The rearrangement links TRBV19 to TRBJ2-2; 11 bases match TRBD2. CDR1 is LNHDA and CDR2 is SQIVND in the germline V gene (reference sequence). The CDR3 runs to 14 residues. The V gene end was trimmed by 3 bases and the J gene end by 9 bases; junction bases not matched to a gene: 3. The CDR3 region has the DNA TGTGCCAGTAGTATTACTAGCGGGGGCCGGGAGCTGTTTTTT. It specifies CASSITSGGRELFF.

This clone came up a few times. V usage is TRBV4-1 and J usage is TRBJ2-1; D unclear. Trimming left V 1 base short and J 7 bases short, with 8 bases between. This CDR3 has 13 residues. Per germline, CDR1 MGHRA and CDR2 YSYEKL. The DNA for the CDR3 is TGCGCCAGCAGCCAAGGAGGTAGTAATGAGCAGTTCTTC. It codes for CASSQGGSNEQFF.

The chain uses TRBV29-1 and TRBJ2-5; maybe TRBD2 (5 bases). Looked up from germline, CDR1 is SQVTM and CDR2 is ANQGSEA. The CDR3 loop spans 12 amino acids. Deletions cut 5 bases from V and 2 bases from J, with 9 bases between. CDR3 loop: CSVWTVQETQYF. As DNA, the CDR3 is TGCAGCGTTTGGACTGTTCAAGAGACCCAGTACTTC.

The CDR3 sequence is CASSFRTGMPQETQYF. The CDR3 DNA is TGTGCCAGCAGTTTTAGGACTGGGATGCCTCAAGAGACCCAGTACTTC. The gene calls are TRBV27 and TRBJ2-5; D might be TRBD2 (5 bases). CDR1 is MNHEY, CDR2 SMNVEV, per germline (reference sequence). Trimming took off 3 bases at V and 2 bases at J, with 16 bases between the two ends. The CDR3 is 16 amino acids.

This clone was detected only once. For the CDR3, the DNA is TGTGCCAGCTACCCGGGACACGGGATGGCAGATACGCAGTATTTT. This codes for CASYPGHGMADTQYF. The chain employs TRBV6-5 and TRBJ2-3; weak D call: TRBD1 (6 bases). Germline CDR1 MNHEY, CDR2 SVGAGI. The CDR3 totals 15 residues. Trimming stripped 8 bases from V and 4 bases from J, with 19 bases between.

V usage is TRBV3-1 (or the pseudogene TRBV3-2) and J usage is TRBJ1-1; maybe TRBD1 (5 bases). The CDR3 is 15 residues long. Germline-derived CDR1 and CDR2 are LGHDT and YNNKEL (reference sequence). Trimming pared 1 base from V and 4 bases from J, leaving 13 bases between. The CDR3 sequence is CASSQGPGGGTEAFF. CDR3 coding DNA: TGTGCCAGCAGCCAAGGACCGGGGGGGGGCACTGAAGCTTTCTTT.

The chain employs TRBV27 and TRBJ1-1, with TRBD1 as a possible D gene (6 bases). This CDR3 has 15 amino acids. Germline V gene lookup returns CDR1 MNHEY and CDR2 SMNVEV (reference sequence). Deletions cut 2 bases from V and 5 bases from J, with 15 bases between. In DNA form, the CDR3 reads TGTGCCAGCAGTTTAACCAGGGGACCTTTGACTGAAGCTTTCTTT. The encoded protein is CASSLTRGPLTEAFF.